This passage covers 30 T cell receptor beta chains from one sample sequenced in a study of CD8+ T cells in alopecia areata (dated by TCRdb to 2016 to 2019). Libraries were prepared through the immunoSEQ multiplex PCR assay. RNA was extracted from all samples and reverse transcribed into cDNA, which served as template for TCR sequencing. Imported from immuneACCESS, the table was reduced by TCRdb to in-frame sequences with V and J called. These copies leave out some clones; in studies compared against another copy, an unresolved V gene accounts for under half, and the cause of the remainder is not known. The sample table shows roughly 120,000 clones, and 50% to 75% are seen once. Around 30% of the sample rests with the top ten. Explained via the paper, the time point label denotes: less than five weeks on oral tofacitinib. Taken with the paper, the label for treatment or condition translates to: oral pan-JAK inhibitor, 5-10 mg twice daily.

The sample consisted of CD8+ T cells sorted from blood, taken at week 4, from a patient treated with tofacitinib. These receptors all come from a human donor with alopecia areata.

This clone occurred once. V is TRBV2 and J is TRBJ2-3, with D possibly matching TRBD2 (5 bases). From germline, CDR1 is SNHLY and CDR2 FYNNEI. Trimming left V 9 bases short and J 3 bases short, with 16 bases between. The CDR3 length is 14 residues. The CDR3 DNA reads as TGTGCCAGGGATACCCTCGGGGAAACAGATACGCAGTATTTT. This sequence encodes CARDTLGETDTQYF.

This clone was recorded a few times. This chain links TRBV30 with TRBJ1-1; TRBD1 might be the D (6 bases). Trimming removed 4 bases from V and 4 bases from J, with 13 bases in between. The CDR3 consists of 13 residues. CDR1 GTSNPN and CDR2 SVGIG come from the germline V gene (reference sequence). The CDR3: CAWTGARGTEAFF. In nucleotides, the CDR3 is TGTGCCTGGACAGGGGCGCGAGGCACTGAAGCTTTCTTT.

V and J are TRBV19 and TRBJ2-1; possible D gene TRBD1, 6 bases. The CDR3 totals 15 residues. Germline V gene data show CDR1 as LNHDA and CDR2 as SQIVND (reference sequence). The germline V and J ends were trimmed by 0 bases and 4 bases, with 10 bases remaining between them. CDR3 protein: CASSIDSRGYNEQFF. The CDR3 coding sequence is TGTGCCAGTAGTATAGATTCCAGGGGATACAATGAGCAGTTCTTC. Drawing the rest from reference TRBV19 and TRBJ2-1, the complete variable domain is DGGITQSPKYLFRKEGQNVTLSCEQNLNHDAMYWYRQDPGQGLRLIYYSQIVNDFQKGDIAEGYSVSREKKESFPLTVTSAQKNPTAFYLCASSIDSRGYNEQFFGPGTRLTVL.

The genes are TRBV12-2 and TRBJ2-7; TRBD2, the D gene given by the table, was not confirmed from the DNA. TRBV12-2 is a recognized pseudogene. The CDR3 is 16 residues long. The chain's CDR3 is CASRSLSGGRHYEQYF. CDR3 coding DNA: TGTGCAAGTCGCTCCCTTAGCGGGGGTCGCCACTACGAGCAGTACTTC.

The CDR3 loop is CASTDLGVGTPDPHYGYTF. In DNA, the CDR3 is TGTGCCAGCACCGACCTTGGGGTGGGGACTCCCGATCCTCACTATGGCTACACCTTC. The genes are TRBV27 and TRBJ1-2, with D perhaps TRBD1 (5 bases). From germline, CDR1 is MNHEY and CDR2 SMNVEV (reference sequence). Trimming pared 7 bases from V and 3 bases from J, leaving 30 bases between. This CDR3 has 19 residues.

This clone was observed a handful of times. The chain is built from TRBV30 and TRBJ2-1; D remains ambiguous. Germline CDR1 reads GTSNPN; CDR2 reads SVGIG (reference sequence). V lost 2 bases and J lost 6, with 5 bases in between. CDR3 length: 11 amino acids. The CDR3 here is CAWSPTNEQFF. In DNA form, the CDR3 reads TGTGCCTGGAGTCCCACCAATGAGCAGTTCTTC.

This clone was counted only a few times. CDR3 region: CSVEDGAANEQYF. CDR3 coding DNA: TGCAGCGTTGAAGACGGGGCGGCGAACGAGCAGTACTTC. This chain uses TRBV29-1 with TRBJ2-7; D is tentatively TRBD1 or TRBD2 (5 bases each). Germline-derived CDR1 and CDR2 are SQVTM and ANQGSEA. Deletions cut 0 bases from V and 5 bases from J, with 11 bases between. CDR3 length: 13 residues.

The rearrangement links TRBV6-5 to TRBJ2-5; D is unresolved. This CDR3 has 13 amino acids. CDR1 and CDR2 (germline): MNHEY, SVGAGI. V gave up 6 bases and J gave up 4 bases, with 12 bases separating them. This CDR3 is CASSPRPGETQYF. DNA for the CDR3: TGTGCCAGCAGCCCCCGGCCGGGAGAGACCCAGTACTTC.

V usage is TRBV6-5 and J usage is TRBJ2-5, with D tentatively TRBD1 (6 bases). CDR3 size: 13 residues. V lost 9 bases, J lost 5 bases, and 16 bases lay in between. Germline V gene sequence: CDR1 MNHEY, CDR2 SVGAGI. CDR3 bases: TGTGCCAGTAGGATGGGGGCAGGGGAGACCCAGTACTTC. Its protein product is CASRMGAGETQYF.

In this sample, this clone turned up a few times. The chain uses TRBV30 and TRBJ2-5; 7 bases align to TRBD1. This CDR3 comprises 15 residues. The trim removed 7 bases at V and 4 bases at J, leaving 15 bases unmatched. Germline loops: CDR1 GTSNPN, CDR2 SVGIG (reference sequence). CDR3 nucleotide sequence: TGTGCCTCGGAAATGGTAGGGGGCGCTGGAGAGACCCAGTACTTC. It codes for CASEMVGGAGETQYF.

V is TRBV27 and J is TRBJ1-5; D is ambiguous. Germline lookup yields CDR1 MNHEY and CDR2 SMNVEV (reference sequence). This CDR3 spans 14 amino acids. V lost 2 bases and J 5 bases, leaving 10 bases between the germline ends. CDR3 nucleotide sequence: TGTGCCAGCAGTTTACGAGGCACCGATCAGCCCCAGCATTTT. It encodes CASSLRGTDQPQHF.

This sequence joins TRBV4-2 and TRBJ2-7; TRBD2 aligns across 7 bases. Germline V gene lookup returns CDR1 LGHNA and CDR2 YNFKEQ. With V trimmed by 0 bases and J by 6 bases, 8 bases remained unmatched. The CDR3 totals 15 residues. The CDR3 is CASSQDWGGSGEQYF. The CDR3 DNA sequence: TGTGCCAGCAGCCAAGATTGGGGAGGGTCGGGCGAGCAGTACTTC.

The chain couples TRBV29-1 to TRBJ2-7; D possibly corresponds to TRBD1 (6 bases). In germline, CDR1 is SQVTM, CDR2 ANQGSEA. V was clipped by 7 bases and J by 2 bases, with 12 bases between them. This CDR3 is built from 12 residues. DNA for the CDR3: TGCAGCGCTGGACAGCCCCCCTACGAGCAGTACTTC. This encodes CSAGQPPYEQYF.

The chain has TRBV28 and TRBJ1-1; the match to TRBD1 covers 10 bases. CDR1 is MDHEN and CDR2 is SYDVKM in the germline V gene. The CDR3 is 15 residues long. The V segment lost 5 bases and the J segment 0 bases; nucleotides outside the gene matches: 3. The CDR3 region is CASSPTGGMNTEAFF. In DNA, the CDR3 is TGTGCCAGCAGTCCGACAGGGGGCATGAACACTGAAGCTTTCTTT.

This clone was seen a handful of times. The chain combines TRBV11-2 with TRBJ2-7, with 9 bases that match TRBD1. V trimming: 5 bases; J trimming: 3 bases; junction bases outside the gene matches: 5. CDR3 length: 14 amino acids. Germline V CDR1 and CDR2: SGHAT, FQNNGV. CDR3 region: CASSRGQGGYEQYF. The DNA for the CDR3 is TGTGCCAGCAGCCGGGGACAGGGTGGCTACGAGCAGTACTTC.

The CDR3 sequence: CATPTGGTYEQYF. The CDR3 DNA reads as TGCGCCACGCCCACTGGGGGGACCTACGAGCAGTACTTC. This chain uses TRBV23-1 with TRBJ2-7; weak D call: TRBD2 (6 bases). TRBV23-1 counts as an open reading frame of uncertain function. Trimming stripped 10 bases from V and 2 bases from J, with 15 bases between. The CDR3 consists of 13 residues.

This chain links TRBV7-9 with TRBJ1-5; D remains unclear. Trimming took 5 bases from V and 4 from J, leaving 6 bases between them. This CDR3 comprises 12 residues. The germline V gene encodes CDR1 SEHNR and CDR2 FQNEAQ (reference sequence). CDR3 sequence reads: CASSQINQPQHF. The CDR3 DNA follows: TGTGCCAGCAGCCAGATTAATCAGCCCCAGCATTTT.

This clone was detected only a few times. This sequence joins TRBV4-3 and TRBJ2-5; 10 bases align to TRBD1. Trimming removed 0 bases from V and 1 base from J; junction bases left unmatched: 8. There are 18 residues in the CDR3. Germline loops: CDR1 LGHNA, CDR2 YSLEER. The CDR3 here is CASSQDRSGTGAQETQYF. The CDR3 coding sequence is TGCGCCAGCAGCCAAGATCGAAGCGGGACAGGGGCCCAAGAGACCCAGTACTTC.

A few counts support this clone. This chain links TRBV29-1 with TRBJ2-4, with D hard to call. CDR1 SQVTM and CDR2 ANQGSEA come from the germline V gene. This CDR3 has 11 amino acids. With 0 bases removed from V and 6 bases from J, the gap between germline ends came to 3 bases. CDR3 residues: CSVEDRNIQYF. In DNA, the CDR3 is TGCAGCGTTGAAGATCGAAACATTCAGTACTTC.

The CDR3 nucleotides read TGTGCCAGCAGCTTAATTCCAGATGGCTACACCTTC. Its protein is CASSLIPDGYTF. The chain is built from TRBV11-2 and TRBJ1-2; D gene ambiguous. Germline V CDR1 and CDR2: SGHAT, FQNNGV. The V end was cut by 2 bases, the J end by 6 bases, with 7 bases between. The CDR3 sequence is 12 residues long.

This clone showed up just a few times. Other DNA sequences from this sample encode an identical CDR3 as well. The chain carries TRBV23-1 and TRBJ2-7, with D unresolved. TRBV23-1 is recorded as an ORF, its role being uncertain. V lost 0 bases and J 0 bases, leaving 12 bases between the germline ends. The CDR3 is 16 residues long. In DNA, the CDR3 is TGCGCCAGCAGTCAATCCCCTATCCACAGCTCCTACGAGCAGTACTTC. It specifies CASSQSPIHSSYEQYF.

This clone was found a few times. CDR3 region: CAWSPQGLLNTEAFF. As DNA, the CDR3 is TGTGCCTGGAGCCCACAGGGGCTCCTGAACACTGAAGCTTTCTTT. The genes are TRBV30 and TRBJ1-1; 7 nucleotides line up with TRBD1. V shed 3 bases, J shed 0 bases, and the junction held 7 bases outside the gene matches. From germline, CDR1 is GTSNPN and CDR2 SVGIG (reference sequence). The CDR3 is made up of 15 amino acids.

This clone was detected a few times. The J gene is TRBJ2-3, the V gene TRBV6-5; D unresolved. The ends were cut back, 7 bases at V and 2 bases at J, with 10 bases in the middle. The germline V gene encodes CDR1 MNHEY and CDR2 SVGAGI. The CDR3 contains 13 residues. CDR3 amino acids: CASNPQNTDTQYF. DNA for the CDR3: TGTGCCAGCAACCCACAGAACACAGATACGCAGTATTTT.

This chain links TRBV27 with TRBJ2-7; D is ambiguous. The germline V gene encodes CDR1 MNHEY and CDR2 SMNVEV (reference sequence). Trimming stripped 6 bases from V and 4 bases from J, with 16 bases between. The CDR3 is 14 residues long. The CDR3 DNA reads TGTGCCAGCAGGACGATACCAACATCGTACGAGCAGTACTTC. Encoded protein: CASRTIPTSYEQYF.

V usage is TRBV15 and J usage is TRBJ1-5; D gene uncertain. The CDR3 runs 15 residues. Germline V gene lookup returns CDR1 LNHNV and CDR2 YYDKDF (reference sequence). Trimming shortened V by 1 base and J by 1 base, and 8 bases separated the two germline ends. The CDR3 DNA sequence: TGTGCCACCAGCAGAGTTCAGGACAGCAATCAGCCCCAGCATTTT. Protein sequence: CATSRVQDSNQPQHF.

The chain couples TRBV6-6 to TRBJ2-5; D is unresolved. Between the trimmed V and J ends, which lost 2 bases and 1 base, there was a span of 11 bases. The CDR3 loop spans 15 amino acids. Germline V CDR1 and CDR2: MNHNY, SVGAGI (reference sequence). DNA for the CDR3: TGTGCCAGCAGTTACACCCTCGGACCCCAAGAGACCCAGTACTTC. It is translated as CASSYTLGPQETQYF.

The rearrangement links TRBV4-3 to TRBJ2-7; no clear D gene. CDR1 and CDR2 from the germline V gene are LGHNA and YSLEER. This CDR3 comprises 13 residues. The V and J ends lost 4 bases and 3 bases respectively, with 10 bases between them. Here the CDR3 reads CASSPYADYEQYF. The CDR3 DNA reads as TGCGCCAGCAGCCCGTACGCGGACTACGAGCAGTACTTC.

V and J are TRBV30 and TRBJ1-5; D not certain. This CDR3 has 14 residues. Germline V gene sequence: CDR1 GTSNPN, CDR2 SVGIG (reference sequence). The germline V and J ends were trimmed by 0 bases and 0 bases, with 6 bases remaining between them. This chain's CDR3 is CAWSVGSSNQPQHF. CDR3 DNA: TGTGCCTGGAGTGTAGGAAGTAGCAATCAGCCCCAGCATTTT.

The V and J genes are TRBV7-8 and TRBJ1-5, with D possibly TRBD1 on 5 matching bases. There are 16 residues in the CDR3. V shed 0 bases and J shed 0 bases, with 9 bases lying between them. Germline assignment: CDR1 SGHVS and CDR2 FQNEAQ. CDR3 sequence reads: CASSLAGGGSNQPQHF. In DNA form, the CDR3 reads TGTGCCAGCAGCTTAGCTGGCGGGGGTAGCAATCAGCCCCAGCATTTT.

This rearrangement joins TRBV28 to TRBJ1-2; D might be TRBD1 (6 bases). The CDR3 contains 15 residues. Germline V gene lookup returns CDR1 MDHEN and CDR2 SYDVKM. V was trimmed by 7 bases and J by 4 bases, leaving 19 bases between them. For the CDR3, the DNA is TGTGCCAGCATCTTAGTAACAGGGAGTCCCTATGGCTACACCTTC. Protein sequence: CASILVTGSPYGYTF.